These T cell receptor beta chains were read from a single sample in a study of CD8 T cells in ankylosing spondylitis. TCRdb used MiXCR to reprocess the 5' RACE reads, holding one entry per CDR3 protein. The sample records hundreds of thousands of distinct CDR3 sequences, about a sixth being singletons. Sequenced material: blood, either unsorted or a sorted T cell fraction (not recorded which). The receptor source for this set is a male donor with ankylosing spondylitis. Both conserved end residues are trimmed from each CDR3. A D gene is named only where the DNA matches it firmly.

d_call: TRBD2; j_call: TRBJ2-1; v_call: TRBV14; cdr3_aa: ASSHLQTSGQRNEQF
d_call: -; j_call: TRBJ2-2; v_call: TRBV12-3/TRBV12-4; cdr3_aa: ASKRQENTGELF
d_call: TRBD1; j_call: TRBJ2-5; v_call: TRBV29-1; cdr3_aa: SVKLPTGVETQY
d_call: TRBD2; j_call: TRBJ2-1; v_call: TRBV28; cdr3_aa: ASSLRTSGSAEQF
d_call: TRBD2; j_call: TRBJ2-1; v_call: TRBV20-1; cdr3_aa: SASALTGLAGTYNEQF
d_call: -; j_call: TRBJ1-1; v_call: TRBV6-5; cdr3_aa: ASNRRGTEAF
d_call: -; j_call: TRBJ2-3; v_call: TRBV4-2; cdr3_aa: ASSKLDGISSTDTQY
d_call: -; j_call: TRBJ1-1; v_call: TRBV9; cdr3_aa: ASSPIGRSEAF
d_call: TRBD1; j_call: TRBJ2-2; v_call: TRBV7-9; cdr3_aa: AIRTGTDTGELF
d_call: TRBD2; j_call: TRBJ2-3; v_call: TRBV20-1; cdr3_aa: SAKRGGQDTQY
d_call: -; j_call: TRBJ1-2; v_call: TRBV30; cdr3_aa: AWSPNGLVGDGYT
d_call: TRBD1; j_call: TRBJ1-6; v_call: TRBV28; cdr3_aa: ASSSGQGYSPLH
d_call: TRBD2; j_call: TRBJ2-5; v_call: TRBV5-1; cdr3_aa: ASSLATSGKETQY
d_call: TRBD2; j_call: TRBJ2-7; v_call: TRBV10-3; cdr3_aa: AISFLTSGRYEQY
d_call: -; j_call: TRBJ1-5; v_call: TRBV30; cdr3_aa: AWGGNTPNQPQH
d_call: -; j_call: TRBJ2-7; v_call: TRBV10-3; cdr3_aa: AISDPGSYEQY
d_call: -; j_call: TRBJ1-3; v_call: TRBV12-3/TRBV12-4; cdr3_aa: ASSLGQGKAPSGNTIY
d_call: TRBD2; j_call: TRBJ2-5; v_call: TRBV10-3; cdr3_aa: AISDASGGRTSVTQY
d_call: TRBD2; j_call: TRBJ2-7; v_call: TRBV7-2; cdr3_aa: ASSPTSGNYEQY
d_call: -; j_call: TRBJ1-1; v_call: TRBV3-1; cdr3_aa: ASSQENSPRTH
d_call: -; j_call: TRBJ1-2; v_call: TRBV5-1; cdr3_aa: ASSKSWGAEYGYT
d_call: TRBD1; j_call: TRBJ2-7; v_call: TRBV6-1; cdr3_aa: ASSGAPGQVSYEQY
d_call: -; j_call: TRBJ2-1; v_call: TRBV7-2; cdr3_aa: ASSLARYEQF
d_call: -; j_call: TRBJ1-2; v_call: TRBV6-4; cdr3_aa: ASRGGPGDNYGYT
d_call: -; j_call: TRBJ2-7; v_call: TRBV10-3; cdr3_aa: AISEFSLAYEQY
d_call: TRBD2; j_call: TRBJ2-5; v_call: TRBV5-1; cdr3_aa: ASSASSGRRRETQY
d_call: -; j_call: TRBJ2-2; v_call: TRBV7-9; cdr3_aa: ASSWGLELF
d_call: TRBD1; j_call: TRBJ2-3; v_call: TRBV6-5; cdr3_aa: ASSYAGRDSTFTDTQY
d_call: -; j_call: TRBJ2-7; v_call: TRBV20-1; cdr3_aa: SASGNEQY
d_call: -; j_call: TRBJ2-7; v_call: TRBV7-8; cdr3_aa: ASSREDRDYEQY
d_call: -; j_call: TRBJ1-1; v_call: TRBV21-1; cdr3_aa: ATLGGTEAF